This record looks at one T cell receptor beta chain sequence and its context. This CDR3 is built from 16 residues. V was shortened by 0 bases and J by 4 bases, with 12 bases between the two germline ends. The germline V gene has CDR1 KGHSH and CDR2 LQKENI. TCRdb keeps only in-frame clones here, not all; method: immunoSEQ multiplex PCR. The table shows some 30,000 clones, with approximately 90% occurring only once. The data derive from a study of T cell changes during pregnancy in multiple sclerosis. The clonotype comes from a female donor in good health, enrolled as a control in a pregnancy study. The chain employs TRBV18 and TRBJ2-2; a weak D match, TRBD1 (6 bases). The sequenced sample was peripheral blood, obtained in the first trimester of pregnancy. For the CDR3, the DNA is TGTGCCAGCTCACCACCTAACGGACAGACCACCGGGGAGCTGTTTTTT. Its translation is CASSPPNGQTTGELFF.